This T cell receptor beta chain is drawn from a study of blood T cell repertoires in COVID-19. About the research overall: Samples taken during acute and convalescent COVID-19 were collected in the United States, Italy and Spain. PBMCs, B-cell-depleted T cells, or T cells provided the cDNA or gDNA that made up the material.

Under the authors' procedure: Estimated nucleated cell counts came from reference gene primer amplification. Assay used: immunoSEQ multiplex PCR; TCRdb lists only in-frame clones, some missing. Clone size and V and J calls were adopted from that table, with D and trimming inferred from the DNA. Among 68,000 or so clones listed, approximately 90% were seen once. The V gene's germline CDR1 is SNHLY and CDR2 FYNNEI. The CDR3 totals 13 residues. Between the trimmed V and J ends, which lost 4 bases and 7 bases, there was a span of 10 bases. The TCR comes from a woman between 70 and 85 years old with acute or convalescent COVID-19. Source material: peripheral blood. This rearrangement joins TRBV2 to TRBJ2-2; TRBD1 is a possible D gene (6 bases). The CDR3 spells CASSGGLGGELFF. The CDR3 DNA reads TGTGCCAGCAGTGGGGGGCTCGGCGGGGAGCTGTTTTTT.